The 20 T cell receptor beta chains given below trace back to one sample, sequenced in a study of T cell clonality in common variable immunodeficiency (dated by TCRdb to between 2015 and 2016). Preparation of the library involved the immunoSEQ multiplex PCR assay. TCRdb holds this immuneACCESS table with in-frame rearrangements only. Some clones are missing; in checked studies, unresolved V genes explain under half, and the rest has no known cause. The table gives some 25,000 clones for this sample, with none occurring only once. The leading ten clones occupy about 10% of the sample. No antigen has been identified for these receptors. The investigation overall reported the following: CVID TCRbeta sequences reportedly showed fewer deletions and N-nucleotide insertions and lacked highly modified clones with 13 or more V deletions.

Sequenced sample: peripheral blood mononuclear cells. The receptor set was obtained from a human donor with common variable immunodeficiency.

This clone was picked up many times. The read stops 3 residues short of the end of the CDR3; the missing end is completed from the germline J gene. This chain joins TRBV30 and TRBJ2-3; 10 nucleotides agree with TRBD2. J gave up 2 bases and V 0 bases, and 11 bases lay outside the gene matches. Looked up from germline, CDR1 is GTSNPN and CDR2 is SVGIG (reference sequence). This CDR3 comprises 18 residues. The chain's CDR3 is CAWSVQSGGAFPTDTQYF. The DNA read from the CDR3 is TGTGCCTGGAGTGTACAGAGCGGGGGGGCCTTCCCCACAGATACG.

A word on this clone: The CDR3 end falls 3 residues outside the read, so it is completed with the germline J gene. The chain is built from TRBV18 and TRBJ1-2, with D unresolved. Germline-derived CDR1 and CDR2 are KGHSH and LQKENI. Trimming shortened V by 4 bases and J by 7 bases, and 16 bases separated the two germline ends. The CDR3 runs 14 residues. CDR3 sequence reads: CASSLSQEKGGYTF. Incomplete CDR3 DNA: TGTGCCAGCTCACTTTCCCAGGAAAAGGGTGGC.

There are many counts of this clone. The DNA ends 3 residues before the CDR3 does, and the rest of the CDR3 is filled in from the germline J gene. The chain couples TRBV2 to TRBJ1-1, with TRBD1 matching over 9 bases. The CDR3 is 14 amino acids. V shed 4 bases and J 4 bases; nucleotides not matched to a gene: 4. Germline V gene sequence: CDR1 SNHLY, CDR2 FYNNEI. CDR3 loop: CASSGRDRVTEAFF. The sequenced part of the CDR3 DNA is TGTGCCAGCAGTGGACGGGACAGGGTCACTGAA.

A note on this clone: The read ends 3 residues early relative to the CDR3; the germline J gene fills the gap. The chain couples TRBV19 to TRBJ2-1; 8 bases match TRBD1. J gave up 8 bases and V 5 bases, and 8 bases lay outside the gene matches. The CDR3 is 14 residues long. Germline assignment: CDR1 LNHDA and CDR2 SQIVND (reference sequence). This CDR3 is CASSSWDRFDEQFF. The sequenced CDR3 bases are TGTGCCAGTAGTTCCTGGGACAGGTTCGATGAG.

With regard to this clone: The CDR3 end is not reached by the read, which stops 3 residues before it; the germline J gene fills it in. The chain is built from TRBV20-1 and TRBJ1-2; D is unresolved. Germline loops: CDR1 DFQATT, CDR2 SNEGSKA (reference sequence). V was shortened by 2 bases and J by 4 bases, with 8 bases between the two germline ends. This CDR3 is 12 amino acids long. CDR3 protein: CSARYPSYGYTF. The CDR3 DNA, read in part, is TGCAGTGCTAGATATCCCAGCTATGGC.

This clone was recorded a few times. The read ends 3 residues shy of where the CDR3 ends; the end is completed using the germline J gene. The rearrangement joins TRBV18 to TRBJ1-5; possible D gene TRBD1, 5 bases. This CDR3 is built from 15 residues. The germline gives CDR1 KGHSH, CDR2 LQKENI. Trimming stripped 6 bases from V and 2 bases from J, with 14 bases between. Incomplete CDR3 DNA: TGTGCCAGCTCGGACGACGGGGGTGGCAATCAGCCC. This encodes CASSDDGGGNQP. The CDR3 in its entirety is CASSDDGGGNQPQHF.

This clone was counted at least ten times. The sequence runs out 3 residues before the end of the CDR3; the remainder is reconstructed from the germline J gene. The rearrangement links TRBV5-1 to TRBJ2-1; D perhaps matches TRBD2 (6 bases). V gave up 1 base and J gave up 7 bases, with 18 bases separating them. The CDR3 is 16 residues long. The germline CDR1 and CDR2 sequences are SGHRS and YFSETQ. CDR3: CASSLRAGGGGNEQFF. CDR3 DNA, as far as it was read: TGCGCCAGCAGCTTGAGGGCCGGGGGAGGAGGGAATGAG. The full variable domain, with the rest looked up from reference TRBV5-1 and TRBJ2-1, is KAGVTQTPRYLIKTRGQQVTLSCSPISGHRSVSWYQQTPGQGLQFLFEYFSETQRNKGNFPGRFSGRQFSNSRSEMNVSTLELGDSALYLCASSLRAGGGGNEQFFGPGTRLTVL.

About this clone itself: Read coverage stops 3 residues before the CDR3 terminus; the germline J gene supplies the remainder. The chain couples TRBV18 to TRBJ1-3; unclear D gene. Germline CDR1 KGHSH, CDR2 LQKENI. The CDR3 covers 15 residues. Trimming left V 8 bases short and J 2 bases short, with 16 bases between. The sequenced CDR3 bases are TGTGCCAGCGACACCGGTGGTAGGGCTGGAAACACC. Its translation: CASDTGGRAGNT. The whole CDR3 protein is CASDTGGRAGNTIYF. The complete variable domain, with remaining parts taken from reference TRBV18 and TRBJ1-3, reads NAGVMQNPRHLVRRRGQEARLRCSPMKGHSHVYWYRQLPEEGLKFMVYLQKENIIDESGMPKERFSAEFPKEGPSILRIQQVVRGDSAAYFCASDTGGRAGNTIYFGEGSWLTVV.

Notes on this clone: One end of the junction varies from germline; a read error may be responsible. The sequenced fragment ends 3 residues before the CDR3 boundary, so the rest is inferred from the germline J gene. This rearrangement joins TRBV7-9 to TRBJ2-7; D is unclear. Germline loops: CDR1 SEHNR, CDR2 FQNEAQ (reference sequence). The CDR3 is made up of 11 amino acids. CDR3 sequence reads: CSSSSLFEQYF. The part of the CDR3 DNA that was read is TGTTCCAGCAGCTCCCTTTTCGAG.

The part of the CDR3 DNA that was read is TGTGCCAGCAGCTTAGGACTAGCGGCCAACACCGGGGAG. It codes for CASSLGLAANTGE. The entire CDR3 sequence reads CASSLGLAANTGELFF. The chain recombines TRBV7-6 with TRBJ2-2; 9 nucleotides match TRBD2. From the germline J gene comes the end of the CDR3, since the read stops 3 residues before it. The CDR3 spans 16 residues. From germline, CDR1 is SGHVS and CDR2 FNYEAQ. Unmatched junction bases numbered 2, after V lost 1 base and J lost 2 bases.

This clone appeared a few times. The part of the CDR3 DNA that was read is TGTGCCAGCAGCTTAGCATGGCAGGGGATAGGC. Translation: CASSLAWQGIG. The entire CDR3 sequence reads CASSLAWQGIGYTF. The chain is built from TRBV7-9 and TRBJ1-2, with D tentatively TRBD1 (6 bases). The sequenced fragment ends 3 residues before the CDR3 boundary, so the rest is inferred from the germline J gene. The CDR3 loop spans 14 amino acids. Germline assignment: CDR1 SEHNR and CDR2 FQNEAQ (reference sequence).

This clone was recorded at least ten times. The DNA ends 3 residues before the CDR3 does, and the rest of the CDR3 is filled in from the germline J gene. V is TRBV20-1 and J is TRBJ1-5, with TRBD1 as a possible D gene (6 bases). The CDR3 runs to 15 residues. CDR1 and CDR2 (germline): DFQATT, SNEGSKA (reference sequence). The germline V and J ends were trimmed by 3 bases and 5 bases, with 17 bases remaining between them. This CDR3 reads CSASLGGGADQPQHF. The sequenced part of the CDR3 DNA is TGCAGTGCTAGTCTCGGAGGGGGGGCGGATCAGCCC.

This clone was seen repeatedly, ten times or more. This CDR3 reads CASIRRQGALNTEAFF. The CDR3 bases that were read are TGTGCCAGCATCAGAAGACAGGGGGCTTTGAACACTGAA. The rearrangement links TRBV12-3 or TRBV12-4 to TRBJ1-1; TRBD1 matches 10 bases. Sequencing ends 3 residues short of the CDR3 end; the germline J gene provides the rest. The CDR3 is made up of 16 amino acids. The V gene end was trimmed by 7 bases and the J gene end by 0 bases; junction bases not matched to a gene: 8.

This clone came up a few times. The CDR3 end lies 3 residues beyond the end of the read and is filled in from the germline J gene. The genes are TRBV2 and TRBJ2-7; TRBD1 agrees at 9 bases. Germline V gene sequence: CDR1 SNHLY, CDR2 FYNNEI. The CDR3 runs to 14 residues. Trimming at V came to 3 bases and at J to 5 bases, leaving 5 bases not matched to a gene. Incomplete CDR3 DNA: TGTGCCAGCAGTGAGGGACAGGGAATCCACGAG. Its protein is CASSEGQGIHE. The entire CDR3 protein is CASSEGQGIHEQYF.

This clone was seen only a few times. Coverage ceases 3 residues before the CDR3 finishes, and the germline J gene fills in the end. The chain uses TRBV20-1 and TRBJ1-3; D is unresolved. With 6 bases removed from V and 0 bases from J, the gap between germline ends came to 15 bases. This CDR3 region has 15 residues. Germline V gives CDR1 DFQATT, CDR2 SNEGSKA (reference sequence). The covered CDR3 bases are TGCAGTGCGAACCCCTTACAGTTCTCTGGAAACACC. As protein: CSANPLQFSGNT. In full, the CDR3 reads CSANPLQFSGNTIYF.

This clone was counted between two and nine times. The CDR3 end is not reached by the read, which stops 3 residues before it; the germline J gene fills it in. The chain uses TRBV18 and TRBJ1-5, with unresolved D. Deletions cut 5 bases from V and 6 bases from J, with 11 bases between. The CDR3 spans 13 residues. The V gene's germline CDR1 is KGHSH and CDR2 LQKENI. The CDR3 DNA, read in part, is TGTGCCAGCTCATCCGGCGCGGTTCAGCCC. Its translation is CASSSGAVQP. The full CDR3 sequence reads CASSSGAVQPQHF.

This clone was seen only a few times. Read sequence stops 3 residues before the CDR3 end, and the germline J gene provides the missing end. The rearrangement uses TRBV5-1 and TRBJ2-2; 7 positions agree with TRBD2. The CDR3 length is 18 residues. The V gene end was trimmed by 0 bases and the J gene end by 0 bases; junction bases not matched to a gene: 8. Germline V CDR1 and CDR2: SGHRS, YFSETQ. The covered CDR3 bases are TGCGCCAGCAGCTTGGCGGGAATAGCGGGCACGAACACCGGGGAG. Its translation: CASSLAGIAGTNTGE. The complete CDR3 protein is CASSLAGIAGTNTGELFF.

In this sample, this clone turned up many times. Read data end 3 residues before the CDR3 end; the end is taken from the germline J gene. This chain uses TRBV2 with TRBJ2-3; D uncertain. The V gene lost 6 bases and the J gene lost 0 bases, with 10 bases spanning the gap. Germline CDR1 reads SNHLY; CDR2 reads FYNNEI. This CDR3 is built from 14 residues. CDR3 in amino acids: CASSATASTDTQYF. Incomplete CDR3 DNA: TGTGCCAGCAGCGCTACAGCTAGCACAGATACG.

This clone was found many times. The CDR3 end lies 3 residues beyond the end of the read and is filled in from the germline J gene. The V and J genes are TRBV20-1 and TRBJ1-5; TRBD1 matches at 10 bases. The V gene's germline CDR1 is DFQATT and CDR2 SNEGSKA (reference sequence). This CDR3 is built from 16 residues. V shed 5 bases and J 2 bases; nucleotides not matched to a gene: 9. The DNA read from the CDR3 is TGCAGTGCTCCGGGACAGGGGACTTGGGGCAATCAGCCC. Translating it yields CSAPGQGTWGNQP. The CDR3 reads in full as CSAPGQGTWGNQPQHF.

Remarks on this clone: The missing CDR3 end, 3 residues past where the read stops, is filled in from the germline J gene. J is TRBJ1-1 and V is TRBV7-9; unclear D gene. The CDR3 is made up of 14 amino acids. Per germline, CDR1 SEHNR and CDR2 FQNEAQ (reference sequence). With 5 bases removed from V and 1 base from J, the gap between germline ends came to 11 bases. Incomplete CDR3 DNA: TGTGCCAGCAGCCTAAGAGGGCAGAACACTGAA. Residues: CASSLRGQNTE. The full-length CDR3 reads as CASSLRGQNTEAFF.